This T cell receptor beta chain was recovered during a study of T cells in Graves' hyperthyroidism and ophthalmopathy. The study's findings and limits: Blood held most thyroid clonotypes expanded above 0.001 frequency.

Based on clinical symptoms, serum thyroxine and TRAb, thyroid ultrasound and orbital computed tomography, diagnoses were reached. Germline lookup yields CDR1 SEHNR and CDR2 FQNEAQ (reference sequence). With 5 bases removed from V and 2 bases from J, the gap between germline ends came to 16 bases. This CDR3 is 15 amino acids long. Of note for this clonotype: Its antigen is unidentified.

Researchers amplified the TCR beta CDR3 regions from RNA transcripts. The primer set for the first-round RT-PCR of the TCR CDR3 was HTBI. TCRdb re-called the multiplex PCR reads with MiXCR, one entry per CDR3 protein. The sample yields some 620,000 distinct CDR3 sequences, 15% to 20% seen once. Sequencing was done on a sample of blood. The receptor comes from a woman under 40 with Graves' hyperthyroidism. This chain joins TRBV7-9 and TRBJ2-7; D may be TRBD1 (5 bases). The CDR3 nucleotides read TGTGCCAGCAGCGGTTATCAAAGACAGCCCTACGAGCAGTACTTC. Its protein is CASSGYQRQPYEQYF.